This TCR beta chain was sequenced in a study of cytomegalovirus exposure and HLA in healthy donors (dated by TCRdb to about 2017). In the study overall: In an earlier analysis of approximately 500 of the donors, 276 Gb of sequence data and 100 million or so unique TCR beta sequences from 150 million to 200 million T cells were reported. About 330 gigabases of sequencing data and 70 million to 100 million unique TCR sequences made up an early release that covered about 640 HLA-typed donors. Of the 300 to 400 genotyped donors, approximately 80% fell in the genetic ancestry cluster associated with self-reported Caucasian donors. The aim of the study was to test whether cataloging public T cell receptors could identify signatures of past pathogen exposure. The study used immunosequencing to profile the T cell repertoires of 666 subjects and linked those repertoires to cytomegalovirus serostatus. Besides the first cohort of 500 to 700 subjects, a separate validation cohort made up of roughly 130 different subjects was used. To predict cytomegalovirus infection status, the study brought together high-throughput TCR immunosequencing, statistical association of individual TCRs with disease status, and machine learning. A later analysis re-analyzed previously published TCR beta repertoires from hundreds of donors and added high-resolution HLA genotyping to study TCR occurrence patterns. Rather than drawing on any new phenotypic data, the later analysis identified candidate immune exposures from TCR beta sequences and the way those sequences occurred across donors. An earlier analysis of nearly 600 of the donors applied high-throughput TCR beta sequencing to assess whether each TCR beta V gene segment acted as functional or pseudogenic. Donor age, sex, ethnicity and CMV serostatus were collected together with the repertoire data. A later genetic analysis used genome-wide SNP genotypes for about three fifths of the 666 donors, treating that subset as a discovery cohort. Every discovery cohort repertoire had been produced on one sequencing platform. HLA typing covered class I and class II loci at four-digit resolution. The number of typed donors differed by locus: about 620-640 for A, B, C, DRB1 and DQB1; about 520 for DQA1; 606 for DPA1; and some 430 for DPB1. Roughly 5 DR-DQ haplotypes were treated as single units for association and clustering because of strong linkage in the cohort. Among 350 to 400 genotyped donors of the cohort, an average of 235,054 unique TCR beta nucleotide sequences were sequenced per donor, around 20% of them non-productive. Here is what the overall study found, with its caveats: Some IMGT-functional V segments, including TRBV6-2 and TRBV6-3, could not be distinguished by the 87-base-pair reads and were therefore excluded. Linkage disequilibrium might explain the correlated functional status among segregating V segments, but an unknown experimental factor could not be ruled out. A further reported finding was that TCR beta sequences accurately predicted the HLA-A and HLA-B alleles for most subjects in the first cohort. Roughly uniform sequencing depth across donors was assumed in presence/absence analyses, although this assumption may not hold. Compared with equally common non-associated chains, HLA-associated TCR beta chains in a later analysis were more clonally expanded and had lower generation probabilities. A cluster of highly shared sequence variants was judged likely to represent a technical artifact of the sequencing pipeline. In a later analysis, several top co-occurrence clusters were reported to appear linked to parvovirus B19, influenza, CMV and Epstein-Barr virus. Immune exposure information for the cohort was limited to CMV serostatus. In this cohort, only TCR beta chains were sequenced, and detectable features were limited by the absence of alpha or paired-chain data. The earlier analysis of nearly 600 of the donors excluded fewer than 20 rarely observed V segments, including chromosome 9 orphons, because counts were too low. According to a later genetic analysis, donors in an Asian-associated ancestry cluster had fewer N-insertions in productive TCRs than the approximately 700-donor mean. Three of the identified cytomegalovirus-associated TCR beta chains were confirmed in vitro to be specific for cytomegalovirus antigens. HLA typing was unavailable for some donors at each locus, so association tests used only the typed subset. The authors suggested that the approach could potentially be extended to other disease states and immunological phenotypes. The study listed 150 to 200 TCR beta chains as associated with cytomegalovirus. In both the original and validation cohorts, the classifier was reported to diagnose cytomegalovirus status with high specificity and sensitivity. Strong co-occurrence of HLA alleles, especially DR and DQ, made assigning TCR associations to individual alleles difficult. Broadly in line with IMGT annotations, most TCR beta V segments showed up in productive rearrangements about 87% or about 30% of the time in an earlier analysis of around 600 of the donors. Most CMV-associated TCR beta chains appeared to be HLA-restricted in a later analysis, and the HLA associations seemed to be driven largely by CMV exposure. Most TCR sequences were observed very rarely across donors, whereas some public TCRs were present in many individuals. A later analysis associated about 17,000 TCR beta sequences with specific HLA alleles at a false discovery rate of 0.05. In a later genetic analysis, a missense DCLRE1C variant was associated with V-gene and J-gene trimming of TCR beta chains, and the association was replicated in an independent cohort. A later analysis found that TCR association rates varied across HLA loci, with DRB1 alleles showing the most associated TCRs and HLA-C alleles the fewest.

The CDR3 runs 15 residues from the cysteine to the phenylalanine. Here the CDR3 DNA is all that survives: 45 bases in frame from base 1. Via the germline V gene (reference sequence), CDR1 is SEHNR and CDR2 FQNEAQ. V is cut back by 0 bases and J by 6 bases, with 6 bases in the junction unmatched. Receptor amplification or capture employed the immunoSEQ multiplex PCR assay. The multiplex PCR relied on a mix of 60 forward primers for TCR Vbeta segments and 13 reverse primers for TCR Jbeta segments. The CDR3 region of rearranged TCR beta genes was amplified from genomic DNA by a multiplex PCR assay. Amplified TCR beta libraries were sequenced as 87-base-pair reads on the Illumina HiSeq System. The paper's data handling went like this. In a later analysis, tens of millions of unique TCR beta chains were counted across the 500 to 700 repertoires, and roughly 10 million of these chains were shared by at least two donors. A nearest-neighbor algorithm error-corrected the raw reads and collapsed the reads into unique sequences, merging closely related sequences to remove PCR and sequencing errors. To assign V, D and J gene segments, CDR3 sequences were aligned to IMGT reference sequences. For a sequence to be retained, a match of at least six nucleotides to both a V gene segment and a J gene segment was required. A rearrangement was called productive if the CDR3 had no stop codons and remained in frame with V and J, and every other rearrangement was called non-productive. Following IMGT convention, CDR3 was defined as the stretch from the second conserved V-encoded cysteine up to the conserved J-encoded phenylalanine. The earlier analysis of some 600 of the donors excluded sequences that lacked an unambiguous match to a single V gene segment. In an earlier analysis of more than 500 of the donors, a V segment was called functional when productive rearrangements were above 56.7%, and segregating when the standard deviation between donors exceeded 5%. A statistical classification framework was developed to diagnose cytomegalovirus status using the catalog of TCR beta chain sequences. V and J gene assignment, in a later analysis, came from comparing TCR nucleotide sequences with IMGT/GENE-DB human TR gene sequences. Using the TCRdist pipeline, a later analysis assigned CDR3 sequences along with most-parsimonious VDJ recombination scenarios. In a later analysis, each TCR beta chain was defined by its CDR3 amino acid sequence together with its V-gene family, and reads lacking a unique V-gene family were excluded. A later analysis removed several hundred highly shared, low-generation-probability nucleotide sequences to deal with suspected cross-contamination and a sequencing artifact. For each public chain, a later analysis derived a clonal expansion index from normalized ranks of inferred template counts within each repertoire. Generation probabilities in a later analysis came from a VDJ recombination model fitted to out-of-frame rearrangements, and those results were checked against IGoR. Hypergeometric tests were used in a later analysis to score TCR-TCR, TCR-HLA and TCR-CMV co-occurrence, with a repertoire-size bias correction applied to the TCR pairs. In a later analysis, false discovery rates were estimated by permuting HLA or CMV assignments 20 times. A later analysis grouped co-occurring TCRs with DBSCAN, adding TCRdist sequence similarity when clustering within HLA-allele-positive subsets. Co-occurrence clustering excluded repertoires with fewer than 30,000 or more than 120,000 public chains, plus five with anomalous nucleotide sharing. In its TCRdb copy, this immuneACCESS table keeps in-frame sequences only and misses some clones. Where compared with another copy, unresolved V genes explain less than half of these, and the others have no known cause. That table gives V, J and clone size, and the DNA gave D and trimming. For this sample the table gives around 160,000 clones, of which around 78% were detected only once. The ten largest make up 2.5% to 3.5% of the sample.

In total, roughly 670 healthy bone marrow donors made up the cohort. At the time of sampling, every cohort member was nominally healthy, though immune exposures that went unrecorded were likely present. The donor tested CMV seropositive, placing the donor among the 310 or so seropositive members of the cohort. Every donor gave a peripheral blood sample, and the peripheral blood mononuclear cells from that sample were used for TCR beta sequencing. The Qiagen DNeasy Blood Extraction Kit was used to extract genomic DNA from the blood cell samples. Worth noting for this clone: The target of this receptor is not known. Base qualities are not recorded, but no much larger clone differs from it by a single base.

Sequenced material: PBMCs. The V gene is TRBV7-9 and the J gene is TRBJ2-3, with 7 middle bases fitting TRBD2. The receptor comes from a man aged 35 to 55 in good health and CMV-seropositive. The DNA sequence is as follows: TGTGCCAGCAGCTTAGCGGGGAGGGCCTCGGATACGCAGTATTTT. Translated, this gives CASSLAGRASDTQYF. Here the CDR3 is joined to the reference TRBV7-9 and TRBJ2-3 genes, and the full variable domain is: DTGVSQNPRHKITKRGQNVTFRCDPISEHNRLYWYRQTLGQGPEFLTYFQNEAQLEKSRLLSDRFSAERPKGSFSTLEIQRTEQGDSAMYLCASSLAGRASDTQYFGPGTRLTVL.